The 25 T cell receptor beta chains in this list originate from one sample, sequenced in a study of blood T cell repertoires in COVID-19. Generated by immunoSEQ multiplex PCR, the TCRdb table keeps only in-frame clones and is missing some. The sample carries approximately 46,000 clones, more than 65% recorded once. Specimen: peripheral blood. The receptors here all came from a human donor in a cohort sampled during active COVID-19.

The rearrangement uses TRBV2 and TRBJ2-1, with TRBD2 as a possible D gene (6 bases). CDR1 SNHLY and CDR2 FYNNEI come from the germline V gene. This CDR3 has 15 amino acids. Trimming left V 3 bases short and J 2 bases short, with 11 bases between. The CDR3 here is CASSDGAGPYNEQFF. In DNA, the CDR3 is TGTGCCAGCAGTGATGGGGCGGGACCCTACAATGAGCAGTTCTTC.

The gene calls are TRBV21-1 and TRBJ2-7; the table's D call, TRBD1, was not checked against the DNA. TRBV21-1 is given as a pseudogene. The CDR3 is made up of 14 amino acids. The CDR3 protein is CASSNQGGSYEQYF. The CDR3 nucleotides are TGTGCCAGCAGCAACCAGGGGGGTTCGTACGAGCAGTACTTC.

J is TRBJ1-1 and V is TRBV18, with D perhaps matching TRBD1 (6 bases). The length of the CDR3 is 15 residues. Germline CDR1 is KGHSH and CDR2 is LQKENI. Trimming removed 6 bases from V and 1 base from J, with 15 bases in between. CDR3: CASSTKQGPNTEAFF. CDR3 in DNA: TGTGCCAGCTCGACCAAACAGGGTCCGAACACTGAAGCTTTCTTT.

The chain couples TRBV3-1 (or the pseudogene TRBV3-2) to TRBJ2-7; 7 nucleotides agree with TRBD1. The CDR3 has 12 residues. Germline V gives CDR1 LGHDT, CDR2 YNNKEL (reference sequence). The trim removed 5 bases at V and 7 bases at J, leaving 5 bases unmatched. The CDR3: CASSEQGWEQYF. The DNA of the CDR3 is TGTGCCAGCAGCGAACAGGGGTGGGAGCAGTACTTC.

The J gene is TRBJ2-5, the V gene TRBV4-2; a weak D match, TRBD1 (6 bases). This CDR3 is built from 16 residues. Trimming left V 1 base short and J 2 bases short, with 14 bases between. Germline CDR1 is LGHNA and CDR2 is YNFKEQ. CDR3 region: CASSQVGGQTQETQYF. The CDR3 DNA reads TGTGCCAGCAGCCAAGTAGGGGGACAAACACAAGAGACCCAGTACTTC.

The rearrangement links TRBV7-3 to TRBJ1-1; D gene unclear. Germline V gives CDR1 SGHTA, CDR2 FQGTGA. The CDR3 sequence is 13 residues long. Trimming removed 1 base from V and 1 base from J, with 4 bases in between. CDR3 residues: CASSLNTNTEAFF. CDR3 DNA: TGTGCCAGCAGCTTAAACACGAACACTGAAGCTTTCTTT.

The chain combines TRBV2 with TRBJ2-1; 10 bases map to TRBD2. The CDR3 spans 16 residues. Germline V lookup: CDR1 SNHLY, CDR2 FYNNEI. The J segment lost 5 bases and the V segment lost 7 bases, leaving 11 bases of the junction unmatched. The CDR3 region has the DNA TGTGCCAGCACTAGGGGACTAGCGATAAATAACAATGAGCAGTTCTTC. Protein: CASTRGLAINNNEQFF.

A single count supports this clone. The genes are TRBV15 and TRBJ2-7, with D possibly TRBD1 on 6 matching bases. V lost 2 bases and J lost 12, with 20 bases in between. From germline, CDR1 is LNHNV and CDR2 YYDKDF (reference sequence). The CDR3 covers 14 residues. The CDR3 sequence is CATSRTTDSPVRYF. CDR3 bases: TGTGCCACCAGCAGAACAACGGACAGCCCGGTTAGGTACTTC.

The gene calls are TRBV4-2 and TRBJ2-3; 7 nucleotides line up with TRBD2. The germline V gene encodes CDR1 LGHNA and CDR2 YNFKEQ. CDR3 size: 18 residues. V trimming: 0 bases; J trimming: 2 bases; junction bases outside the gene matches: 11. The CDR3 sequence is CASSQDVPAGLSTDTQYF. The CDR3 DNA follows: TGTGCCAGCAGCCAAGATGTTCCAGCGGGGTTATCCACAGATACGCAGTATTTT.

The CDR3 region has the DNA TGTGCCAGCAGCAGGGAGGGTTTGTTTGGAAACACCATATATTTT. It is translated as CASSREGLFGNTIYF. The chain recombines TRBV6-6 with TRBJ1-3; D might be TRBD1 (5 bases). Per germline, CDR1 MNHNY and CDR2 SVGAGI (reference sequence). The CDR3 contains 15 residues. Trimming stripped 6 bases from V and 3 bases from J, with 15 bases between.

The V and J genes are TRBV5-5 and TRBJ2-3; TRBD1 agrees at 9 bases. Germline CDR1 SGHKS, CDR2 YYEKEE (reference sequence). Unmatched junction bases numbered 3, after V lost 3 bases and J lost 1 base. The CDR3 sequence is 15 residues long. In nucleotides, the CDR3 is TGTGCCAGCAGCTCCGGACAGGGGCGCACAGATACGCAGTATTTT. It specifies CASSSGQGRTDTQYF.

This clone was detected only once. The DNA for the CDR3 is TGCGCCAGCAGTGAGATTGGCGGAAGCACAGATACGCAGTATTTT. Translated, it gives CASSEIGGSTDTQYF. The chain couples TRBV10-2 to TRBJ2-3; D is ambiguous. V gave up 2 bases and J gave up 0 bases, with 9 bases separating them. Germline values: CDR1 WSHSY, CDR2 SAAADI. The CDR3 has 15 amino acids.

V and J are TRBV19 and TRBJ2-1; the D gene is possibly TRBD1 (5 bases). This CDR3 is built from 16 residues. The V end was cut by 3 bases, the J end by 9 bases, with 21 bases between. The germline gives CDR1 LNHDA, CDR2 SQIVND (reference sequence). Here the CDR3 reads CASSMRVGKGKVEQFF. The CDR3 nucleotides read TGTGCCAGTAGTATGCGCGTGGGGAAGGGGAAGGTTGAGCAGTTCTTC. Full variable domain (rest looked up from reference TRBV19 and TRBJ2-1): DGGITQSPKYLFRKEGQNVTLSCEQNLNHDAMYWYRQDPGQGLRLIYYSQIVNDFQKGDIAEGYSVSREKKESFPLTVTSAQKNPTAFYLCASSMRVGKGKVEQFFGPGTRLTVL.

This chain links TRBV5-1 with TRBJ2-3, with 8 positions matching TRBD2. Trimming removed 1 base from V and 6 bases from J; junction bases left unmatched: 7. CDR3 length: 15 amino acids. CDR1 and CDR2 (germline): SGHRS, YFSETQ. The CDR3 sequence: CASSLPSGSLDTQYF. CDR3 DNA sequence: TGCGCCAGCAGCTTGCCTAGCGGGTCTCTGGATACGCAGTATTTT. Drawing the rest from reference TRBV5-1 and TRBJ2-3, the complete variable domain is KAGVTQTPRYLIKTRGQQVTLSCSPISGHRSVSWYQQTPGQGLQFLFEYFSETQRNKGNFPGRFSGRQFSNSRSEMNVSTLELGDSALYLCASSLPSGSLDTQYFGPGTRLTVL.

The CDR3 loop reads CASSPTSSGIHYEQYF. CDR3 nucleotide sequence: TGTGCCAGCAGCCCGACCTCTAGCGGGATTCACTACGAGCAGTACTTC. V and J are TRBV9 and TRBJ2-7; 9 bases map to TRBD2. The germline gives CDR1 SGDLS, CDR2 YYNGEE. Unmatched junction bases numbered 11, after V lost 4 bases and J lost 3 bases. This CDR3 has 16 residues.

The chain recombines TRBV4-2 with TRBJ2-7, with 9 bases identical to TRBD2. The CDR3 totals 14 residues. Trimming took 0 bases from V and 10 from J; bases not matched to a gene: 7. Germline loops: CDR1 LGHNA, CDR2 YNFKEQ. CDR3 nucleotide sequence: TGTGCCAGCAGCCAAGAGTGGGAGCGGGAGGTTCAGTACTTC. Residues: CASSQEWEREVQYF.

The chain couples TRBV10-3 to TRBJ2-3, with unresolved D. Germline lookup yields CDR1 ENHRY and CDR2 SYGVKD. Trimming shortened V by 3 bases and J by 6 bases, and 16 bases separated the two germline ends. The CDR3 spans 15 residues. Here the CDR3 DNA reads TGTGCCATCAGTGAAAGGTTACAGCCTATGGATACGCAGTATTTT. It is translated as CAISERLQPMDTQYF.

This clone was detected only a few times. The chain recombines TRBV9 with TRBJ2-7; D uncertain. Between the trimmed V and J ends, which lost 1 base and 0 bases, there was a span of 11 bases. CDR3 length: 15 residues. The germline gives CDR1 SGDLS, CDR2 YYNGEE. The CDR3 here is CASSVYALSSYEQYF. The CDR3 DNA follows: TGTGCCAGCAGCGTATACGCTCTCAGCTCCTACGAGCAGTACTTC.

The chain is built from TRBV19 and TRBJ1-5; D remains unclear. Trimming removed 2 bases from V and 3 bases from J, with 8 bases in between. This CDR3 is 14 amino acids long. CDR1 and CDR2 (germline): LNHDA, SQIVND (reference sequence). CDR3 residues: CASSIQALNQPQHF. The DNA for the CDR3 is TGTGCCAGTAGTATACAGGCGCTCAATCAGCCCCAGCATTTT.

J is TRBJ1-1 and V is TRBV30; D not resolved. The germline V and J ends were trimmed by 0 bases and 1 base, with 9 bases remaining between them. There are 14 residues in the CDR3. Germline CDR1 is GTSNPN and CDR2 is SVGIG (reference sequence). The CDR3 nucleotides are TGTGCCTGGAGTGTACCGGGGTCGAACACTGAAGCTTTCTTT. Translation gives CAWSVPGSNTEAFF.

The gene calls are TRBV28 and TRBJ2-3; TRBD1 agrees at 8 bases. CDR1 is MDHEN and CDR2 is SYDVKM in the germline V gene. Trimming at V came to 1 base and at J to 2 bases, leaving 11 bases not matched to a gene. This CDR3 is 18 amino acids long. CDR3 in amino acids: CASSLFRDRYGSTDTQYF. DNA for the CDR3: TGTGCCAGCAGTTTATTCCGGGACAGGTACGGGTCCACAGATACGCAGTATTTT.

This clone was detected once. CDR3 DNA: TGTGCCACCAGTGCCTCACAGGGTAGGAACACTGAAGCTTTCTTT. Translating it yields CATSASQGRNTEAFF. The chain recombines TRBV24-1 with TRBJ1-1, with D possibly TRBD1 on 6 matching bases. V lost 5 bases to trimming and J lost 1 base, with 13 bases between them. From germline, CDR1 is KGHDR and CDR2 SFDVKD. CDR3 length equals 15 residues.

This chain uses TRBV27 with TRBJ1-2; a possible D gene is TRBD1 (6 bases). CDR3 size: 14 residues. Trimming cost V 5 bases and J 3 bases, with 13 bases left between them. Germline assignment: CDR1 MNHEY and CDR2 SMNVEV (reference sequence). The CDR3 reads CASSAQGSHYGYTF. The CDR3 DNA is TGTGCCAGCAGTGCCCAGGGGTCCCACTATGGCTACACCTTC.

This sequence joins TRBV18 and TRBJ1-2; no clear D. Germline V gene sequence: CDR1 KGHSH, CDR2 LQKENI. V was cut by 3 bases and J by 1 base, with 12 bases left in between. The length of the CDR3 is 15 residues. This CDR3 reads CASSPSDGVNYGYTF. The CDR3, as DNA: TGTGCCAGCTCACCTTCCGACGGAGTTAACTATGGCTACACCTTC. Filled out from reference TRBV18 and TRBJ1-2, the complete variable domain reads NAGVMQNPRHLVRRRGQEARLRCSPMKGHSHVYWYRQLPEEGLKFMVYLQKENIIDESGMPKERFSAEFPKEGPSILRIQQVVRGDSAAYFCASSPSDGVNYGYTFGSGTRLTVV.

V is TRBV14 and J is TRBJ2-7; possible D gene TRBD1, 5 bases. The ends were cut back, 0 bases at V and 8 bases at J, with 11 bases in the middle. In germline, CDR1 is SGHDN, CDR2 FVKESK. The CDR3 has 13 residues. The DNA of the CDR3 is TGTGCCAGCAGCCAAGATCTCAGGGTTCAGCAGTACTTC. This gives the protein CASSQDLRVQQYF.